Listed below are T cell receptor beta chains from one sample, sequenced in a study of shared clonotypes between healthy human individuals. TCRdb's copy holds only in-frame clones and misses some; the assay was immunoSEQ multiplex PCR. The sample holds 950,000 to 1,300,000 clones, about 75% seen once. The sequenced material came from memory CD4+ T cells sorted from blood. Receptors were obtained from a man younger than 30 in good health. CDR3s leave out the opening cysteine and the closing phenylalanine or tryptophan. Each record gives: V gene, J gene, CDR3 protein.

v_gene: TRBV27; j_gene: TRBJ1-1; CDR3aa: ASSLRGMNTEAF
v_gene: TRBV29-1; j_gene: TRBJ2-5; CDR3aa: SVDLALTGETQY
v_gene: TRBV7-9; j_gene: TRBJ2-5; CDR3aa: ASSLVLGGETQY
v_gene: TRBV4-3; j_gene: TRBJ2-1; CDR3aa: ASSQGHREGNEQF
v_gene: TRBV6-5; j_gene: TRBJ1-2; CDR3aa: ASSYVRTGDYGYT
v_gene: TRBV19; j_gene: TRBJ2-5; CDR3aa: ASSIRGETQY
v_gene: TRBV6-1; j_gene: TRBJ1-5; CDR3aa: ASNPTRNSNQPQH
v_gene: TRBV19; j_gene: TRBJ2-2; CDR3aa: ASSRLLGQGGTGELF
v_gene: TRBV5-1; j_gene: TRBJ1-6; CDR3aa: ASSLDGQGGPPLH
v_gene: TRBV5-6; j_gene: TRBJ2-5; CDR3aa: ASSFLYQETQY
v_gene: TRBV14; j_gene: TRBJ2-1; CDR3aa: ASSPQGRNEQF
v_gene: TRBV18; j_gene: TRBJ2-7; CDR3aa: ASSPGDYEQY
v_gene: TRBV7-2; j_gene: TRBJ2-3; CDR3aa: ASSLRTSGATGPDTQY
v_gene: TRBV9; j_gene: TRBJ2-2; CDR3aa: ASSGETSGLGATGELF
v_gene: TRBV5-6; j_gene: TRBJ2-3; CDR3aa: ASSWGVNTDTQY
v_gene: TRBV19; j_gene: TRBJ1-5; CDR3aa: ASSISTGGIGQPQH
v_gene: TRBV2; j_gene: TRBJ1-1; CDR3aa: ASLLEATNEAF
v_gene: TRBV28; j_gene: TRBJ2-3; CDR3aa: ASSLPRTDTQY
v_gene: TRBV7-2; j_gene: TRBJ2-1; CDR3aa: ASSSQGGWSNEQF
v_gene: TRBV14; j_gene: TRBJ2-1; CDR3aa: ASSQVYNEQF
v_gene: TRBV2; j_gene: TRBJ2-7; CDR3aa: ASSRWEIYEQY
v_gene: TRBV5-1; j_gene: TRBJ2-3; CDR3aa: ASSFTGRGQDTQY
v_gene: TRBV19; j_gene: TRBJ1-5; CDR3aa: ASIPTGVGNQPQH
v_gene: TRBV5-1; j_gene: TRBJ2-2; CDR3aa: ASSFGQNTGELF
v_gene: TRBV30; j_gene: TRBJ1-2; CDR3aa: AWSVGPGYGYT